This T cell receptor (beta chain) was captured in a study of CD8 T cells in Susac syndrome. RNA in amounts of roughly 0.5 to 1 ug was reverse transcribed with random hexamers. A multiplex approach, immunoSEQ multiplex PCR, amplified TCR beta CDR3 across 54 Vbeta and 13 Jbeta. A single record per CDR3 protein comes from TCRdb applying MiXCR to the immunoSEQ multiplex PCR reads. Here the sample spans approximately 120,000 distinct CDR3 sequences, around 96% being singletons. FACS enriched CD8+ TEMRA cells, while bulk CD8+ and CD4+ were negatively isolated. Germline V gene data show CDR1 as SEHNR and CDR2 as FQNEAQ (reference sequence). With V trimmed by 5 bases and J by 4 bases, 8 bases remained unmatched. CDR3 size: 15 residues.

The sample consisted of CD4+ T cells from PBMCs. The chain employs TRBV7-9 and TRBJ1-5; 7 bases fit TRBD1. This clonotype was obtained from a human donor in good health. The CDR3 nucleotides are TGTGCCAGCAGCACGACAGGGAATGTGAATCAGCCCCAGCATTTT. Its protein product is CASSTTGNVNQPQHF. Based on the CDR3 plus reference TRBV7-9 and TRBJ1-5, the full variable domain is DTGVSQNPRHKITKRGQNVTFRCDPISEHNRLYWYRQTLGQGPEFLTYFQNEAQLEKSRLLSDRFSAERPKGSFSTLEIQRTEQGDSAMYLCASSTTGNVNQPQHFGDGTRLSIL.